Below are 27 T cell receptor beta chains sequenced from a single sample in a study of control samples from healthy donors and cancer patients. Assay: immunoSEQ multiplex PCR; the TCRdb copy retains only in-frame clones and omits some. The table includes 150,000 to 200,000 clones, roughly 93% detected once. The sample comprised blood. These TCRs come from a man between 18 and 35 years old in good health.

The genes are TRBV6-5 and TRBJ2-2; no clear D. The V gene's germline CDR1 is MNHEY and CDR2 SVGAGI. The CDR3 is 13 residues long. The V gene lost 0 bases and the J gene lost 6 bases, with 5 bases spanning the gap. The CDR3 DNA is TGTGCCAGCAGTTACTCTACACCCGGGGAGCTGTTTTTT. Translation gives CASSYSTPGELFF.

The V gene is TRBV20-1, the J gene TRBJ1-1, with a possible D match to TRBD1 (6 bases). The germline V and J ends were trimmed by 3 bases and 1 base, with 15 bases remaining between them. The CDR3 loop spans 15 amino acids. Germline V CDR1 and CDR2: DFQATT, SNEGSKA (reference sequence). The CDR3 coding sequence is TGCAGTGCTAGTGGGGCAGGGGCAGAGAACACTGAAGCTTTCTTT. It specifies CSASGAGAENTEAFF.

The chain combines TRBV27 with TRBJ2-1, with D possibly being TRBD2 (7 bases). The CDR3 sequence is 12 residues long. V lost 5 bases, J lost 9 bases, and 11 bases lay in between. CDR1 and CDR2 (germline): MNHEY, SMNVEV (reference sequence). The CDR3 sequence: CASSLRGGEQFF. DNA for the CDR3: TGTGCCAGCAGTCTAAGGGGGGGTGAGCAGTTCTTC.

The rearrangement joins TRBV18 to TRBJ2-7, with 10 bases fitting TRBD1. V was clipped by 0 bases and J by 5 bases; unmatched bases: 4. This CDR3 has 15 residues. Germline lookup yields CDR1 KGHSH and CDR2 LQKENI. The CDR3 region has the DNA TGTGCCAGCTCACCACCTCGGGGGACAGGGGACGAGCAGTACTTC. This codes for CASSPPRGTGDEQYF. Variable domain in full (rest from reference TRBV18 and TRBJ2-7): NAGVMQNPRHLVRRRGQEARLRCSPMKGHSHVYWYRQLPEEGLKFMVYLQKENIIDESGMPKERFSAEFPKEGPSILRIQQVVRGDSAAYFCASSPPRGTGDEQYFGPGTRLTVT.

The V and J genes are TRBV15 and TRBJ2-7, with TRBD2 as a possible D gene (6 bases). This CDR3 comprises 14 residues. V lost 1 base and J 6 bases, leaving 13 bases between the germline ends. The germline V gene has CDR1 LNHNV and CDR2 YYDKDF (reference sequence). In nucleotides, the CDR3 is TGTGCCACCAGCAGAGGCGGGGCCCCCCGCGAGCAGTACTTC. It specifies CATSRGGAPREQYF.

V gene TRBV25-1 combines with J gene TRBJ1-4, with 8 positions matching TRBD1. This CDR3 spans 16 amino acids. After removal of 3 bases from V and 3 bases from J, the junction contained 6 bases not matched to a gene. Germline values: CDR1 MGHDK, CDR2 SYGVNS. The CDR3 loop reads CASSDRGRPANEKLFF. As DNA, the CDR3 is TGTGCCAGCAGTGACAGGGGGCGCCCGGCTAATGAAAAACTGTTTTTT.

The chain carries TRBV6-5 and TRBJ1-2, with D possibly matching TRBD1 (5 bases). Trimming removed 2 bases at V and 3 bases at J, with 16 bases between. CDR1 MNHEY and CDR2 SVGAGI come from the germline V gene. This CDR3 region has 16 residues. CDR3 loop: CASSYKQGPGHYGYTF. DNA for the CDR3: TGTGCCAGCAGTTACAAGCAGGGCCCGGGACACTATGGCTACACCTTC.

The V gene is TRBV19, the J gene TRBJ1-4; D ambiguous. The V end lost 3 bases, the J end lost 2 bases, and 7 bases lay between the germline ends. The CDR3 loop spans 14 amino acids. Germline V gives CDR1 LNHDA, CDR2 SQIVND (reference sequence). The CDR3 protein is CASSIWRTNEKLFF. The CDR3 DNA follows: TGTGCCAGTAGTATTTGGCGGACTAATGAAAAACTGTTTTTT.

The chain links TRBV12-3 or TRBV12-4 to TRBJ1-1; 7 positions match TRBD1. The CDR3 covers 12 residues. Trimming at V came to 6 bases and at J to 7 bases, leaving 5 bases not matched to a gene. CDR3 sequence: CASRMGQLEAFF. As DNA, the CDR3 is TGTGCCAGCAGGATGGGACAGCTTGAAGCTTTCTTT.

V usage is TRBV5-1 and J usage is TRBJ1-2; D is unclear. The ends were cut back, 4 bases at V and 4 bases at J, with 14 bases in the middle. Germline CDR1 SGHRS, CDR2 YFSETQ. There are 14 residues in the CDR3. CDR3 region: CASSTVGVGYGYTF. CDR3 coding DNA: TGCGCCAGCAGCACCGTCGGGGTCGGCTATGGCTACACCTTC.

This chain joins TRBV2 and TRBJ2-1; perhaps TRBD1 as D (6 bases). Germline assignment: CDR1 SNHLY and CDR2 FYNNEI. This CDR3 comprises 14 residues. V lost 4 bases and J lost 4, with 11 bases in between. This CDR3 reads CASSGQGTYNEQFF. CDR3 coding DNA: TGTGCCAGCAGTGGGCAGGGGACGTACAATGAGCAGTTCTTC.

The chain uses TRBV18 and TRBJ1-5; 8 bases map to TRBD1. J lost 5 bases, V lost 3 bases, and 0 bases had no gene match. Per germline, CDR1 KGHSH and CDR2 LQKENI. The CDR3 is 13 residues long. Here the CDR3 reads CASSPDRDQPQHF. The CDR3 region has the DNA TGTGCCAGCTCACCGGACAGGGATCAGCCCCAGCATTTT. The full variable domain, its missing parts supplied by reference TRBV18 and TRBJ1-5, is NAGVMQNPRHLVRRRGQEARLRCSPMKGHSHVYWYRQLPEEGLKFMVYLQKENIIDESGMPKERFSAEFPKEGPSILRIQQVVRGDSAAYFCASSPDRDQPQHFGDGTRLSIL.

This clone has more than one count but fewer than ten. The chain uses TRBV3-1 (or the pseudogene TRBV3-2) and TRBJ2-5, with TRBD2 matching 8 bases. CDR1 and CDR2 from the germline V gene are LGHDT and YNNKEL (reference sequence). CDR3 length: 16 residues. V gave up 1 base and J gave up 1 base; unmatched junction bases: 5. CDR3 nucleotide sequence: TGTGCCAGCAGCCAAGGATCGGGGGGGGTCCAAGAGACCCAGTACTTC. It specifies CASSQGSGGVQETQYF.

This chain uses TRBV15 with TRBJ1-3; TRBD1 might be the D (5 bases). This CDR3 spans 14 amino acids. CDR1 and CDR2 (germline): LNHNV, YYDKDF (reference sequence). V lost 6 bases to trimming and J lost 1 base, with 10 bases between them. CDR3 loop: CATSTQGSGNTIYF. CDR3 in DNA: TGTGCCACCAGTACCCAGGGTTCTGGAAACACCATATATTTT.

For the CDR3, the DNA is TGCGCCAGCAGCTTTAATGGCCCGGGACAGGGGGGCGAGCAGTACTTC. Translating gives CASSFNGPGQGGEQYF. The rearrangement links TRBV5-1 to TRBJ2-7, with 11 bases fitting TRBD1. V was pared by 2 bases and J by 6 bases, with 10 bases of the junction left unmatched. Germline CDR1 reads SGHRS; CDR2 reads YFSETQ. This CDR3 is 16 amino acids long.

The chain has TRBV19 and TRBJ1-6; TRBD1 aligns across 9 bases. This CDR3 contains 13 residues. Trimming removed 8 bases from V and 8 bases from J; junction bases left unmatched: 4. The germline V gene encodes CDR1 LNHDA and CDR2 SQIVND (reference sequence). CDR3 protein: CASRDREDSPLHF. The CDR3 DNA is TGTGCCAGTCGGGACAGGGAGGATTCACCCCTCCACTTT.

This rearrangement joins TRBV5-1 to TRBJ1-2; D is perhaps TRBD1 (6 bases). This CDR3 spans 14 amino acids. Trimming took off 2 bases at V and 4 bases at J, with 12 bases between the two ends. The germline V gene has CDR1 SGHRS and CDR2 YFSETQ. The CDR3 loop reads CASSFQQGGYGYTF. In nucleotides, the CDR3 is TGCGCCAGCAGCTTTCAACAGGGAGGCTATGGCTACACCTTC.

The chain recombines TRBV25-1 with TRBJ1-4; D unresolved. V shed 3 bases and J shed 8 bases, with 13 bases lying between them. Germline CDR1 MGHDK, CDR2 SYGVNS. This CDR3 contains 14 residues. The CDR3 DNA reads as TGTGCCAGCAGTGATTCAGGAGGCTGGGAAAAACTGTTTTTT. It codes for CASSDSGGWEKLFF.

The V call is TRBV2, the J call TRBJ1-1; no definite D call. Germline assignment: CDR1 SNHLY and CDR2 FYNNEI. This CDR3 has 11 residues. Between the trimmed V and J ends, which lost 6 bases and 7 bases, there was a span of 9 bases. DNA for the CDR3: TGTGCCAGCAGAGGGCAGGATGAAGCTTTCTTT. Translation gives CASRGQDEAFF.

A word on this clone: Additional DNA sequences in this sample encode the identical CDR3. V gene TRBV9 combines with J gene TRBJ2-7; D is undetermined. This CDR3 has 14 residues. Germline V CDR1 and CDR2: SGDLS, YYNGEE. V lost 0 bases, J lost 0 bases, and 7 bases lay in between. CDR3 loop: CASSVGPDSYEQYF. CDR3 coding DNA: TGTGCCAGCAGCGTAGGACCAGACTCCTACGAGCAGTACTTC.

The chain links TRBV30 to TRBJ1-6; perhaps TRBD1 as D (5 bases). CDR1 is GTSNPN and CDR2 is SVGIG in the germline V gene (reference sequence). V lost 2 bases and J lost 11, with 10 bases in between. The CDR3 has 12 residues. The CDR3 DNA reads TGTGCCTGGAGTAGGGGCGTGCCACCCCTCCACTTT. Protein product: CAWSRGVPPLHF.

This sequence joins TRBV5-6 and TRBJ1-4; D gene ambiguous. The length of the CDR3 is 16 residues. V was clipped by 3 bases and J by 3 bases, with 15 bases between them. In germline, CDR1 is SGHDT, CDR2 YYEEEE. The CDR3 DNA follows: TGTGCCAGCAGCTCGGGCAAGGGAGTCTCTAATGAAAAACTGTTTTTT. It is translated as CASSSGKGVSNEKLFF. Full variable domain (remainder filled in from reference TRBV5-6 and TRBJ1-4): DAGVTQSPTHLIKTRGQQVTLRCSPKSGHDTVSWYQQALGQGPQFIFQYYEEEERQRGNFPDRFSGHQFPNYSSELNVNALLLGDSALYLCASSSGKGVSNEKLFFGSGTQLSVL.

The rearrangement uses TRBV25-1 and TRBJ1-1; no clear D. Germline-derived CDR1 and CDR2 are MGHDK and SYGVNS. V dropped 3 bases and J dropped 4 bases, with 9 bases sitting between them. The CDR3 totals 13 residues. CDR3 protein: CASSDLVSTEAFF. As DNA, the CDR3 is TGTGCCAGCAGTGATTTGGTGTCCACTGAAGCTTTCTTT.

This chain connects TRBV28 to TRBJ2-7, with unresolved D. CDR3 length equals 13 residues. The V and J ends lost 6 bases and 2 bases respectively, with 11 bases between them. From germline, CDR1 is MDHEN and CDR2 SYDVKM. The DNA of the CDR3 is TGTGCCAGCAGCCCCCCAGCGACCTACGAGCAGTACTTC. Translated: CASSPPATYEQYF. The full variable domain, completed using reference TRBV28 and TRBJ2-7, is DVKVTQSSRYLVKRTGEKVFLECVQDMDHENMFWYRQDPGLGLRLIYFSYDVKMKEKGDIPEGYSVSREKKERFSLILESASTNQTSMYLCASSPPATYEQYFGPGTRLTVT.

This clone appeared once. The rearrangement uses TRBV27 and TRBJ1-1, with 9 positions matching TRBD1. The length of the CDR3 is 16 residues. Trimming at V came to 3 bases and at J to 1 base, leaving 6 bases not matched to a gene. Germline CDR1 is MNHEY and CDR2 is SMNVEV (reference sequence). As DNA, the CDR3 is TGTGCCAGCAGTTTCTTGGGACAGGGAAAGAACACTGAAGCTTTCTTT. It specifies CASSFLGQGKNTEAFF.

V usage is TRBV4-1 and J usage is TRBJ1-2; D ambiguous. V lost 4 bases, J lost 4 bases, and 19 bases lay in between. The CDR3 spans 16 residues. Germline CDR1 and CDR2: MGHRA and YSYEKL. The chain's CDR3 is CASSRLGSDDPYGYTF. The CDR3 DNA follows: TGCGCCAGCAGCCGCCTGGGATCAGACGATCCCTATGGCTACACCTTC.

The chain has TRBV12-5 and TRBJ2-7; D is ambiguous. The V gene lost 4 bases and the J gene lost 3 bases, with 7 bases spanning the gap. Germline lookup yields CDR1 LGHNT and CDR2 FRNRAP. CDR3 length: 12 residues. CDR3 nucleotide sequence: TGTGCTAGTGGTTACGTACGCTACGAGCAGTACTTC. Translated, it gives CASGYVRYEQYF.